One and the same sample provided the 24 T cell receptor beta chains below, sequenced in a study of cytomegalovirus exposure and HLA in healthy donors. Primers: 60 Vbeta forward and 13 Jbeta reverse. Libraries were prepared by immunoSEQ multiplex PCR; TCRdb keeps only in-frame clonotypes and omits some of them. This table has 100,000 or so clones, 76% appearing once. Specimen: PBMCs. The source of these receptors is a man in his forties in good health and CMV-seropositive.

This clone was counted a few times. This chain joins TRBV27 and TRBJ1-1; tentatively, D is TRBD1 (6 bases). CDR1 and CDR2 (germline): MNHEY, SMNVEV (reference sequence). V lost 6 bases to trimming and J lost 0 bases, with 8 bases between them. CDR3 length: 13 residues. CDR3 sequence reads: CASRDSMNTEAFF. In DNA form, the CDR3 reads TGTGCCAGCAGGGACAGCATGAACACTGAAGCTTTCTTT.

The rearrangement links TRBV10-2 to TRBJ2-2; 7 bases agree with TRBD2. The junction had 13 bases not matched to a gene; V was cut back by 0 bases and J by 6 bases. Germline V CDR1 and CDR2: WSHSY, SAAADI. This CDR3 region has 18 residues. The DNA of the CDR3 is TGCGCCAGCAGTGAGTCGCCCATGGCAGGCGGGAGTCCCGGGGAGCTGTTTTTT. This gives the protein CASSESPMAGGSPGELFF.

This clone was seen a handful of times. CDR3 protein: CASSPEGGFQETQYF. The CDR3 region has the DNA TGTGCCAGCAGCCCCGAGGGAGGGTTCCAAGAGACCCAGTACTTC. The chain joins TRBV7-3 to TRBJ2-5; 7 bases map to TRBD2. Germline-derived CDR1 and CDR2 are SGHTA and FQGTGA. V dropped 5 bases and J dropped 1; count of bases not matched to a gene: 7. The CDR3 spans 15 residues.

This clone occurred once. The chain recombines TRBV5-1 with TRBJ2-3; D might be TRBD1 (6 bases). Trimming removed 7 bases at V and 5 bases at J, with 14 bases between. The CDR3 spans 13 residues. Germline assignment: CDR1 SGHRS and CDR2 YFSETQ. CDR3 region: CASFRQAGDTQYF. In DNA form, the CDR3 reads TGCGCCAGCTTTAGACAGGCAGGAGATACGCAGTATTTT.

The chain recombines TRBV27 with TRBJ2-1, with D tentatively TRBD2 (5 bases). There are 15 residues in the CDR3. Germline CDR1 is MNHEY and CDR2 is SMNVEV (reference sequence). The V gene lost 3 bases and the J gene lost 3 bases, with 12 bases spanning the gap. The CDR3 loop reads CASSFWRADYNEQFF. The CDR3 coding sequence is TGTGCCAGCAGTTTTTGGCGGGCCGACTACAATGAGCAGTTCTTC.

The chain combines TRBV7-8 with TRBJ2-2, with a tentative D call TRBD1 (6 bases). In germline, CDR1 is SGHVS, CDR2 FQNEAQ. V was clipped by 4 bases and J by 2 bases, with 14 bases between them. CDR3 length: 16 residues. CDR3 coding DNA: TGTGCCAGCAGCTCGCCCCGGACAGCCAACACCGGGGAGCTGTTTTTT. Its translation: CASSSPRTANTGELFF.

CDR3 sequence reads: CASSPGTDNEKLFF. DNA of the CDR3: TGTGCCAGCTCCCCGGGGACAGATAATGAAAAACTGTTTTTT. This chain uses TRBV18 with TRBJ1-4; 7 bases agree with TRBD1. Germline V gives CDR1 KGHSH, CDR2 LQKENI. J lost 4 bases, V lost 6 bases, and 5 bases had no gene match. The CDR3 covers 14 residues.

This clone showed up just once. The J gene is TRBJ2-3, the V gene TRBV19, with D unclear. V dropped 7 bases and J dropped 0 bases, with 8 bases sitting between them. The length of the CDR3 is 13 residues. The germline V gene encodes CDR1 LNHDA and CDR2 SQIVND (reference sequence). The CDR3 DNA follows: TGTGCCAGTAAGCTACTAAGCACAGATACGCAGTATTTT. Residues: CASKLLSTDTQYF.

The chain couples TRBV12-5 to TRBJ2-3, with 16 positions matching TRBD2. CDR1 and CDR2 (germline): LGHNT, FRNRAP. V gave up 5 bases and J gave up 6 bases; unmatched junction bases: 14. The CDR3 is 19 amino acids. This CDR3 is CASGPFTGTSGRARDTQYF. The CDR3 DNA reads TGTGCTAGTGGTCCCTTTACCGGGACTAGCGGGAGGGCAAGGGATACGCAGTATTTT.

This clone has only a few counts. J is TRBJ1-1 and V is TRBV7-9; TRBD1 matches 9 bases. Germline V gene sequence: CDR1 SEHNR, CDR2 FQNEAQ (reference sequence). Trimming at V came to 2 bases and at J to 0 bases, leaving 4 bases not matched to a gene. The CDR3 is 16 amino acids. CDR3 protein: CASSLKGTGMNTEAFF. CDR3 DNA: TGTGCCAGCAGCTTAAAGGGGACAGGGATGAACACTGAAGCTTTCTTT.

The chain carries TRBV2 and TRBJ1-2; 7 bases align to TRBD1. Trimming removed 6 bases from V and 4 bases from J; junction bases left unmatched: 8. CDR1 SNHLY and CDR2 FYNNEI come from the germline V gene. CDR3 length: 14 residues. As DNA, the CDR3 is TGTGCCAGCAGGGGGGGACAGATTCCCTATGGCTACACCTTC. Translating it yields CASRGGQIPYGYTF.

The gene calls are TRBV5-4 and TRBJ2-3; 10 bases are a match to TRBD2. The germline gives CDR1 SGHNT, CDR2 YYREEE (reference sequence). The length of the CDR3 is 15 residues. Trimming cost V 0 bases and J 6 bases; bases outside gene matches: 4. The CDR3 sequence is CASSLERGGLDTQYF. Here the CDR3 DNA reads TGTGCCAGCAGCTTGGAGCGGGGGGGACTGGATACGCAGTATTTT.

The chain couples TRBV7-2 to TRBJ2-7; the match to TRBD2 covers 7 bases. The junction had 8 bases not matched to a gene; V was cut back by 2 bases and J by 1 base. Germline V gene sequence: CDR1 SGHTA, CDR2 FQGNSA. The CDR3 runs 16 residues. In DNA, the CDR3 is TGTGCCAGCAGCTTAATGGTGGCTAGCGGATCCTACGAGCAGTACTTC. Protein product: CASSLMVASGSYEQYF.

This clone was found a few times. This rearrangement joins TRBV27 to TRBJ2-7; D may be TRBD1 (5 bases). CDR3 length: 12 residues. V was trimmed by 6 bases and J by 4 bases, leaving 10 bases between them. Germline loops: CDR1 MNHEY, CDR2 SMNVEV (reference sequence). The CDR3 DNA reads as TGTGCCAGCAGCCCCCAGGGTTACGAGCAGTACTTC. This codes for CASSPQGYEQYF.

The J gene is TRBJ2-1, the V gene TRBV29-1; possible D gene TRBD2, 8 bases. The CDR3 has 17 residues. Germline-derived CDR1 and CDR2 are SQVTM and ANQGSEA. V was trimmed by 3 bases and J by 2 bases, leaving 20 bases between them. The CDR3 nucleotides read TGCAGCGTTGAGGAGGGGGCGGGGGGACTCGCCTACAATGAGCAGTTCTTC. Amino acids: CSVEEGAGGLAYNEQFF.

The CDR3 here is CATRDYAYEQYF. CDR3 DNA sequence: TGTGCCACCAGGGACTACGCCTACGAGCAGTACTTC. V gene TRBV27 combines with J gene TRBJ2-7, with TRBD2 matching over 7 bases. This CDR3 spans 12 amino acids. CDR1 and CDR2 from the germline V gene are MNHEY and SMNVEV (reference sequence). After removal of 10 bases from V and 2 bases from J, the junction contained 5 bases not matched to a gene.

The chain uses TRBV6-6 and TRBJ2-2; 13 positions agree with TRBD2. The V gene's germline CDR1 is MNHNY and CDR2 SVGAGI (reference sequence). This CDR3 contains 16 residues. V was clipped by 6 bases and J by 5 bases; unmatched bases: 6. CDR3 amino acids: CASSKTSGGRTGELFF. The DNA for the CDR3 is TGTGCCAGCAGCAAGACTAGCGGGGGGAGAACCGGGGAGCTGTTTTTT.

The chain uses TRBV4-3 and TRBJ2-1; the match to TRBD2 covers 9 bases. CDR3 size: 17 residues. Germline V CDR1 and CDR2: LGHNA, YSLEER. J was trimmed by 6 bases and V by 4 bases; bases with no gene match: 13. The CDR3 spells CASSPTGLAGEVNEQFF. The CDR3 DNA sequence: TGCGCCAGCAGCCCGACGGGGTTAGCGGGAGAGGTCAATGAGCAGTTCTTC.

The rearrangement uses TRBV6-1 and TRBJ2-2, with 8 bases matching TRBD2. Germline V gene lookup returns CDR1 MNHNS and CDR2 SASEGT. The CDR3 runs 14 residues. The V segment lost 9 bases and the J segment 0 bases; nucleotides outside the gene matches: 3. As DNA, the CDR3 is TGTGCCAGTGGGCGGGGGGCGAACACCGGGGAGCTGTTTTTT. This encodes CASGRGANTGELFF.

The chain is built from TRBV27 and TRBJ1-2; 8 nucleotides match TRBD1. V lost 1 base, J lost 2 bases, and 3 bases stayed unmatched. Germline lookup yields CDR1 MNHEY and CDR2 SMNVEV (reference sequence). CDR3 length: 15 residues. The CDR3 reads CASSLYRQGNYGYTF. The CDR3 DNA follows: TGTGCCAGCAGTTTATACCGACAGGGGAACTATGGCTACACCTTC.

The chain employs TRBV18 and TRBJ2-1; 7 nucleotides align to TRBD1. The CDR3 length is 13 residues. Germline values: CDR1 KGHSH, CDR2 LQKENI. Trimming cost V 6 bases and J 3 bases; bases outside gene matches: 2. The DNA of the CDR3 is TGTGCCAGCTCTGGACAGGTCTACAATGAGCAGTTCTTC. It yields the protein CASSGQVYNEQFF.

The CDR3: CASSSEGRRSSYEQYF. CDR3 nucleotide sequence: TGTGCCAGCAGCTCCGAAGGTCGAAGGAGCTCCTACGAGCAGTACTTC. This chain uses TRBV7-2 with TRBJ2-7; D is ambiguous. Trimming pared 4 bases from V and 0 bases from J, leaving 16 bases between. The CDR3 runs 16 residues. Germline CDR1 is SGHTA and CDR2 is FQGNSA.

The genes are TRBV7-8 and TRBJ2-7; D unresolved. The CDR3 totals 15 residues. V was clipped by 5 bases and J by 2 bases, with 16 bases between them. Looked up from germline, CDR1 is SGHVS and CDR2 is FQNEAQ. CDR3 coding DNA: TGTGCCAGCAGCAGAATACCCTCCGGTACCTACGAGCAGTACTTC. Translated, it gives CASSRIPSGTYEQYF.

This clone was seen more than once but under ten times. As DNA, the CDR3 is TGCGCCAGCAACTTCGGGACAGACAACACTGAAGCTTTCTTT. Protein sequence: CASNFGTDNTEAFF. The V gene is TRBV5-1, the J gene TRBJ1-1, with TRBD1 identical over 7 bases. Trimming at V came to 6 bases and at J to 2 bases, leaving 7 bases not matched to a gene. This CDR3 spans 14 amino acids. The V gene's germline CDR1 is SGHRS and CDR2 YFSETQ.